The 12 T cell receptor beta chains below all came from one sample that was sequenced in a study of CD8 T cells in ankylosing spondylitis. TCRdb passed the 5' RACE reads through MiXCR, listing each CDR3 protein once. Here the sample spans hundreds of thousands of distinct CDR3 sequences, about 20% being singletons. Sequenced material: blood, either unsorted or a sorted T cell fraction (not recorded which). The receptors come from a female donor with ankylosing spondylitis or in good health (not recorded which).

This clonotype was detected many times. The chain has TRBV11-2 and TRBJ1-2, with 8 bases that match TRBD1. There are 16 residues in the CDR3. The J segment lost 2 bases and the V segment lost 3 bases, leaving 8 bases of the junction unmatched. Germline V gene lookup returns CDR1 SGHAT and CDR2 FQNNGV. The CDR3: CASSFSLRTGNYGYTF. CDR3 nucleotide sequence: TGTGCCAGCAGCTTTTCGCTAAGGACAGGGAACTATGGCTACACCTTC.

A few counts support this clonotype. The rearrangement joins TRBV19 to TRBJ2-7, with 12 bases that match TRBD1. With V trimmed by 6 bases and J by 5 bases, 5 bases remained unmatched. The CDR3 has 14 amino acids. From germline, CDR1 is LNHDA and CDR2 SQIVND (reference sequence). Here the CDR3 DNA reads TGTGCCAGTAGACACGGGACAGGGGGCAACGAGCAGTACTTC. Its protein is CASRHGTGGNEQYF. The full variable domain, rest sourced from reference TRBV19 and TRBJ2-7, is DGGITQSPKYLFRKEGQNVTLSCEQNLNHDAMYWYRQDPGQGLRLIYYSQIVNDFQKGDIAEGYSVSREKKESFPLTVTSAQKNPTAFYLCASRHGTGGNEQYFGPGTRLTVT.

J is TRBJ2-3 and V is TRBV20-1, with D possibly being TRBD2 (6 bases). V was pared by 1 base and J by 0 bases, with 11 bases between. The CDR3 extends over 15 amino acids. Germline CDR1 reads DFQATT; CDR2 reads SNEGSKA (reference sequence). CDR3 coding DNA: TGCAGTGCTAGAGTTGCCGGGACTAGCACAGATACGCAGTATTTT. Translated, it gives CSARVAGTSTDTQYF.

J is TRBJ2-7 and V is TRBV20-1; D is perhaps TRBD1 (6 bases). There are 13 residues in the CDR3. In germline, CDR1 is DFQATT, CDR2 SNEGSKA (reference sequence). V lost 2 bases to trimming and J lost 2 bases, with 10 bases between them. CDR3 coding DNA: TGCAGTGCTAGAAGACAGGAGCCCTACGAGCAGTACTTC. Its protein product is CSARRQEPYEQYF.

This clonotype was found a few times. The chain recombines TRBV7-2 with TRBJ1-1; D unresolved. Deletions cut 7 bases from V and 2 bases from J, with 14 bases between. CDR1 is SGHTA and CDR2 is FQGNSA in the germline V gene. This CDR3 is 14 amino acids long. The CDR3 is CASNRPPTNTEAFF. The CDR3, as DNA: TGTGCCAGCAACCGACCACCCACAAACACTGAAGCTTTCTTT.

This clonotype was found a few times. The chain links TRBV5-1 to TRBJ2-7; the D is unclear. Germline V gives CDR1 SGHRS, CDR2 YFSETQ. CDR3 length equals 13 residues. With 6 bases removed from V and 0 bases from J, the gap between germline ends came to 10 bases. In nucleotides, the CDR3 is TGCGCCAGCACTTCCTCAACCTCCTACGAGCAGTACTTC. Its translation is CASTSSTSYEQYF.

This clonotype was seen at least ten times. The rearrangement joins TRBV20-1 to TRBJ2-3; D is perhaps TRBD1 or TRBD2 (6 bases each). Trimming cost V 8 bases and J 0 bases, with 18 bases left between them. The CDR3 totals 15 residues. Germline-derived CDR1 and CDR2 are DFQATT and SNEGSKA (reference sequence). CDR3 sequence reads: CSSSVGGFSTDTQYF. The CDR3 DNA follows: TGCAGTTCCTCAGTAGGGGGGTTTAGCACAGATACGCAGTATTTT.

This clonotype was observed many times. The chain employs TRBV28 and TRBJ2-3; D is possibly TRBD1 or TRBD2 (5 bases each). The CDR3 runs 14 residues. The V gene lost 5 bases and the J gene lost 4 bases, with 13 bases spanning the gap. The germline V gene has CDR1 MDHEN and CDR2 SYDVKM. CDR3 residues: CASSLLMGADTQYF. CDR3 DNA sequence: TGTGCCAGCAGTCTGCTCATGGGGGCAGATACGCAGTATTTT. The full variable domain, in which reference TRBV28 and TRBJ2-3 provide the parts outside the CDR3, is DVKVTQSSRYLVKRTGEKVFLECVQDMDHENMFWYRQDPGLGLRLIYFSYDVKMKEKGDIPEGYSVSREKKERFSLILESASTNQTSMYLCASSLLMGADTQYFGPGTRLTVL.

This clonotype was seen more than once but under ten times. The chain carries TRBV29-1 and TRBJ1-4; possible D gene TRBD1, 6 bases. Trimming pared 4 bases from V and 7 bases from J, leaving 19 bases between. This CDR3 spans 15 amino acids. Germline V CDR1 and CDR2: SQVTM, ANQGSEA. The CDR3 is CSVVPATGTGEKLFF. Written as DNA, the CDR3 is TGCAGCGTTGTTCCCGCAACAGGGACTGGTGAAAAACTGTTTTTT.

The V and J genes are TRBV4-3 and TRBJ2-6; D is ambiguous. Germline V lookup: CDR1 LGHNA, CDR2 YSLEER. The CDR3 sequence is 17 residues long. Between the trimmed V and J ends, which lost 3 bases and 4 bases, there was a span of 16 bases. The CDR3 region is CASSQIGVRAGANVLTF. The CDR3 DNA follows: TGCGCCAGCAGCCAGATTGGGGTTCGGGCCGGGGCCAACGTCCTGACTTTC.

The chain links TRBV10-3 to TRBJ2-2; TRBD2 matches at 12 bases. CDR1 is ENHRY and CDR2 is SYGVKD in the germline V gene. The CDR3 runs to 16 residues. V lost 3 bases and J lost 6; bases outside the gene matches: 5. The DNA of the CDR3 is TGTGCCATCAGTGATTCCGGACTAGCGGGACCCGGGGAGCTGTTTTTT. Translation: CAISDSGLAGPGELFF.

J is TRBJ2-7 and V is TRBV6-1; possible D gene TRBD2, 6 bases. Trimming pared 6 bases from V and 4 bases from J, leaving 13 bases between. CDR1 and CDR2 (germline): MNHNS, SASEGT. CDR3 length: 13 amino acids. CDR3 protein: CASRLGLAYEQYF. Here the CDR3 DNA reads TGTGCCAGCAGACTGGGACTGGCGTACGAGCAGTACTTC.